Each of the 21 T cell receptor beta chains below was sequenced from the same sample in a study of shared clonotypes between healthy human individuals. TCRdb's copy holds only in-frame clones and misses some; the assay was immunoSEQ multiplex PCR. The sample has around 1 million clones, about three quarters seen once. The sequencing sample was made of memory CD4+ T cells sorted from blood. The sample's subset: CD45RA-negative fraction. These receptors all stem from a young man in good health.

This clone was found once. This chain connects TRBV19 to TRBJ1-3; a possible D gene is TRBD1 (6 bases). The CDR3 length is 14 residues. CDR1 and CDR2 from the germline V gene are LNHDA and SQIVND (reference sequence). Trimming took off 7 bases at V and 0 bases at J, with 10 bases between the two ends. The CDR3: CASTQDSSGNTIYF. As DNA, the CDR3 is TGTGCCAGTACCCAGGACAGCTCTGGAAACACCATATATTTT.

The sample holds one count of this clone. A much larger clone differs by one base, so this may be a read error. The same CDR3 arises from other DNA sequences in this sample as well. The rearrangement links TRBV14 to TRBJ2-7; TRBD2 agrees at 11 bases. This CDR3 is built from 14 residues. Germline CDR1 reads SGHDN; CDR2 reads FVKESK. J was trimmed by 4 bases and V by 4 bases; bases with no gene match: 3. The DNA for the CDR3 is TGTGCCAGCAGCCCCGGGACTAGCGGTTACGAGCAGTACTTC. Protein product: CASSPGTSGYEQYF.

This chain joins TRBV10-1 and TRBJ1-2; D might be TRBD1 (5 bases). The CDR3 runs 15 residues. Trimming took 4 bases from V and 3 from J, leaving 15 bases between them. Germline lookup yields CDR1 WNHNN and CDR2 SYGVQD (reference sequence). CDR3 nucleotides: TGCGCCAGCAGTGTGGCGTATAGGGACGACTATGGCTACACCTTC. Encoded protein: CASSVAYRDDYGYTF.

The chain couples TRBV10-3 to TRBJ2-3, with D possibly matching TRBD2 (5 bases). V lost 2 bases to trimming and J lost 9 bases, with 21 bases between them. Germline CDR1 and CDR2: ENHRY and SYGVKD. The CDR3 is 16 amino acids. CDR3 nucleotide sequence: TGTGCCATCAGTGAGCCCAAGTACGGGGTTTCCGGGACGCAGTATTTT. Its translation: CAISEPKYGVSGTQYF.

In DNA, the CDR3 is TGTGCCAGCAGCCCCTGGTGGGGGTACGAGCAGTACTTC. It codes for CASSPWWGYEQYF. This chain joins TRBV9 and TRBJ2-7; TRBD1 or TRBD2 may be the D gene (5 bases each). The CDR3 sequence is 13 residues long. The germline CDR1 and CDR2 sequences are SGDLS and YYNGEE. Trimming removed 4 bases from V and 4 bases from J, with 12 bases in between.

V and J are TRBV11-2 and TRBJ2-3; D uncertain. The V and J ends lost 8 bases and 4 bases respectively, with 10 bases between them. CDR3 length: 12 amino acids. Germline values: CDR1 SGHAT, CDR2 FQNNGV. This CDR3 is CASGRSADTQYF. CDR3 in DNA: TGTGCCAGCGGTAGAAGTGCAGATACGCAGTATTTT. Supplemented by reference TRBV11-2 and TRBJ2-3, the full variable domain reads EAGVAQSPRYKIIEKRQSVAFWCNPISGHATLYWYQQILGQGPKLLIQFQNNGVVDDSQLPKDRFSAERLKGVDSTLKIQPAKLEDSAVYLCASGRSADTQYFGPGTRLTVL.

This clone was detected once. This chain links TRBV15 with TRBJ2-1; 9 bases agree with TRBD2. After removal of 0 bases from V and 9 bases from J, the junction contained 9 bases not matched to a gene. The CDR3 spans 16 residues. Germline-derived CDR1 and CDR2 are LNHNV and YYDKDF (reference sequence). CDR3 nucleotides: TGTGCCACCAGCAGAGATCTTTCTAGCGGGATGGGTGAGCAGTTCTTC. Translating gives CATSRDLSSGMGEQFF.

J is TRBJ2-1 and V is TRBV12-5, with D uncertain. The CDR3 spans 16 residues. Germline V gene lookup returns CDR1 LGHNT and CDR2 FRNRAP. Trimming removed 1 base at V and 1 base at J, with 11 bases between. The CDR3 coding sequence is TGTGCTAGTGGTTTGGGTGTCCGGGCTTCCTACAATGAGCAGTTCTTC. Translating gives CASGLGVRASYNEQFF.

The V call is TRBV6-1, the J call TRBJ1-6; perhaps TRBD1 as D (6 bases). This CDR3 region has 17 residues. Trimming took off 4 bases at V and 0 bases at J, with 13 bases between the two ends. Looked up from germline, CDR1 is MNHNS and CDR2 is SASEGT. The CDR3 spells CASSGQARGSYNSPLHF. Written as DNA, the CDR3 is TGTGCCAGCAGTGGACAGGCCCGGGGCTCCTATAATTCACCCCTCCACTTT.

CDR3 protein: CASRPTEGSYEQYF. Written as DNA, the CDR3 is TGTGCCAGCAGGCCCACTGAGGGCTCCTACGAGCAGTACTTC. The chain uses TRBV11-2 and TRBJ2-7, with D possibly matching TRBD2 (5 bases). The germline V gene has CDR1 SGHAT and CDR2 FQNNGV. V dropped 6 bases and J dropped 0 bases, with 12 bases sitting between them. The length of the CDR3 is 14 residues.

The chain combines TRBV19 with TRBJ2-5; the D gene could be TRBD1 or TRBD2 (6 bases each). This CDR3 contains 14 residues. Looked up from germline, CDR1 is LNHDA and CDR2 is SQIVND (reference sequence). With 7 bases removed from V and 5 bases from J, the gap between germline ends came to 17 bases. CDR3 region: CASTPTRRGETQYF. CDR3 DNA sequence: TGTGCCAGTACCCCTACGCGGAGGGGGGAGACCCAGTACTTC. Full variable domain (missing parts from reference TRBV19 and TRBJ2-5): DGGITQSPKYLFRKEGQNVTLSCEQNLNHDAMYWYRQDPGQGLRLIYYSQIVNDFQKGDIAEGYSVSREKKESFPLTVTSAQKNPTAFYLCASTPTRRGETQYFGPGTRLLVL.

The genes are TRBV6-1 and TRBJ2-5; weak D call: TRBD1 (6 bases). The V gene lost 2 bases and the J gene lost 5 bases, with 9 bases spanning the gap. This CDR3 has 13 residues. CDR1 is MNHNS, CDR2 SASEGT, per germline. The CDR3 loop is CASSEQGLETQYF. The CDR3 region has the DNA TGTGCCAGCAGTGAACAGGGGTTGGAGACCCAGTACTTC.

The chain employs TRBV11-2 and TRBJ2-3; possibly TRBD2 for D (5 bases). The CDR3 is made up of 15 amino acids. Trimming took off 3 bases at V and 2 bases at J, with 12 bases between the two ends. Looked up from germline, CDR1 is SGHAT and CDR2 is FQNNGV. The CDR3 reads CASSLGVSSTDTQYF. As DNA, the CDR3 is TGTGCCAGCAGCTTGGGAGTTTCCTCCACAGATACGCAGTATTTT.

The chain couples TRBV6-1 to TRBJ2-7; no firm D call. Germline CDR1 MNHNS, CDR2 SASEGT. The CDR3 runs to 14 residues. With 1 base removed from V and 3 bases from J, the gap between germline ends came to 10 bases. CDR3 DNA sequence: TGTGCCAGCAGTGAAGGAGGTAGGATCTACGAGCAGTACTTC. It yields the protein CASSEGGRIYEQYF.

This clone occurred a few times. The V gene is TRBV7-2, the J gene TRBJ2-5; 11 positions match TRBD1. Germline loops: CDR1 SGHTA, CDR2 FQGNSA. Losses at the gene ends were 3 bases for V and 7 bases for J; bases not matched to a gene: 1. CDR3 length: 13 residues. Here the CDR3 reads CASSLGTGGTQYF. The CDR3 DNA is TGTGCCAGCAGCTTGGGGACAGGGGGGACCCAGTACTTC.

The chain recombines TRBV30 with TRBJ1-6; D is perhaps TRBD1 (6 bases). The CDR3 is 13 residues long. Trimming left V 0 bases short and J 10 bases short, with 10 bases between. Germline CDR1 and CDR2: GTSNPN and SVGIG (reference sequence). DNA for the CDR3: TGTGCCTGGAGTGTGGACAGATTCTCACCCCTCCACTTT. It is translated as CAWSVDRFSPLHF.

This clone has just one count. The chain couples TRBV11-2 to TRBJ2-7, with 12 positions matching TRBD2. CDR3 length: 18 amino acids. From germline, CDR1 is SGHAT and CDR2 FQNNGV. V dropped 5 bases and J dropped 3; count of bases not matched to a gene: 14. The CDR3 bases are TGTGCCAGCAGCCTAACTAGCGGGAGGTCTTCAAGATTCTACGAGCAGTACTTC. Its translation: CASSLTSGRSSRFYEQYF.

The rearrangement joins TRBV14 to TRBJ1-1; D unresolved. Germline loops: CDR1 SGHDN, CDR2 FVKESK. V lost 9 bases to trimming and J lost 7 bases, with 18 bases between them. This CDR3 comprises 13 residues. CDR3 residues: CASTWNLAGEAFF. CDR3 nucleotide sequence: TGTGCCAGTACTTGGAACCTCGCCGGTGAAGCTTTCTTT.

Turning to this clone: Other DNA sequences within the sample encode an identical CDR3. The V call is TRBV5-4, the J call TRBJ2-1, with 8 bases fitting TRBD2. CDR1 SGHNT and CDR2 YYREEE come from the germline V gene (reference sequence). V gave up 0 bases and J gave up 4 bases; unmatched junction bases: 6. The CDR3 contains 16 residues. In nucleotides, the CDR3 is TGTGCCAGCAGCTTGGGGACGGGAGGGGCTTACAATGAGCAGTTCTTC. Translated, it gives CASSLGTGGAYNEQFF. Full variable domain (missing parts from reference TRBV5-4 and TRBJ2-1): ETGVTQSPTHLIKTRGQQVTLRCSSQSGHNTVSWYQQALGQGPQFIFQYYREEENGRGNFPPRFSGLQFPNYSSELNVNALELDDSALYLCASSLGTGGAYNEQFFGPGTRLTVL.

This clone was counted only a few times. The chain combines TRBV15 with TRBJ2-6, with no clear D. Trimming shortened V by 2 bases and J by 0 bases, and 8 bases separated the two germline ends. This CDR3 comprises 16 residues. CDR1 and CDR2 (germline): LNHNV, YYDKDF (reference sequence). Here the CDR3 DNA reads TGTGCCACCAGCAGATCCCGTACCTCTGGGGCCAACGTCCTGACTTTC. It specifies CATSRSRTSGANVLTF.

The chain combines TRBV15 with TRBJ2-3; D unresolved. The CDR3 loop spans 13 amino acids. V shed 0 bases and J shed 6 bases, with 7 bases lying between them. Germline assignment: CDR1 LNHNV and CDR2 YYDKDF (reference sequence). The DNA for the CDR3 is TGTGCCACCAGCAGAGATATAGGTGATACGCAGTATTTT. As protein: CATSRDIGDTQYF.